The following is a TCR beta chain sequence with its context. This receptor's antigen is unknown. No much larger clone exists at a distance of one base, and base qualities are not known. This entry is derived from a study of blood T cell repertoires in COVID-19 (dated by TCRdb to about 2020). Notes on the research overall: Samples covering the acute and convalescent phases of COVID-19 were provided by collaborators in the United States, Italy and Spain. Samples were obtained from the ongoing ImmuneRACE study (first 160 participants) and from 1,200 or so subjects provided by 6 global collaborators. Sample metadata almost always included a de-identified subject ID, COVID-19 status, age in years and sex. The repertoires were made available in a free public database intended to serve as a resource for research on the immune response to SARS-CoV-2. The material from the prospective study consisted of cDNA or gDNA derived from T cells, B-cell-depleted T cells, or PBMCs. Where available, HLA class I and class II types were obtained from metadata supplied by the sample provider rather than from assay-based typing. Deeply sampled blood TCRbeta repertoires from subjects exposed to, actively infected with, or recovered from COVID-19 were included in the dataset. Results and caveats for the whole study, not just this receptor: The quantity of clinical and demographic metadata differed by source and by participant and was supplied without curation.

Whole blood was collected in K2EDTA tubes by collaborating institutions according to the institutions' own protocols. Collaborator samples were shipped for TCRbeta analysis as frozen whole blood, isolated PBMCs, or DNA extracted from either sample type. Measured from the cysteine to the phenylalanine, the CDR3 is 15 residues long. This entry keeps only the CDR3 DNA: 45 bases, framed from base 1. CDR1 and CDR2 are read off the germline V gene (reference sequence) as LNHDA and SQIVND. The V end loses 5 bases and the J end loses 3 bases, and a stretch of 17 bases separates them. TCRbeta CDR3 regions were amplified from genomic DNA by means of the immunoSEQ Assay, a bias-controlled multiplex PCR. The authors' analysis ran thus. The number of nucleated cells in each sample was estimated from the amplification of reference gene primers within the assay. Sequence reads were collapsed and filtered to measure the absolute abundance of every unique TCRbeta CDR3 rearrangement. Productive Simpson clonality was computed per sample as the square root of Simpson's diversity index over productive rearrangements. TCRdb took this table from immuneACCESS and kept in-frame rearrangements with V and J called. Such tables lack part of the clones; where checked against another copy, unresolved V genes explain under half of the gap, and the rest is unexplained. From that table come the V and J calls and clone size; the DNA was used to work out D and trimming. The sample data list roughly 21,000 clones, and approximately 86% of these were observed just once. The biggest ten clones account for roughly a sixth of the sample.

The chain was built from TRBV19 and TRBJ2-7; a tentative D call is TRBD1 (6 bases match). The specimen sequenced was peripheral blood. This TCR was sampled from a human donor with acute or convalescent COVID-19. The donor label of this sample is uncertain. The CDR3 reads as follows: CASSFSVGQNYEQYF. The DNA reads as follows: TGTGCCAGTAGTTTCTCTGTGGGACAAAACTACGAGCAGTACTTC.